A selection of T cell receptor beta chains follows, all from one sample in a study of shared T cell receptors in the human thymus. Libraries were prepared by immunoSEQ multiplex PCR; TCRdb keeps only in-frame clonotypes and omits some of them. The data contain roughly 710,000 clones, 80% to 90% of them singletons. These same records also appear under a second study, on human thymus T cells.

The sequencing sample was made of thymocytes. The source is a girl under three years old with a congenital heart defect. Each CDR3 is given with its conserved first and last residue. A D gene is named only where the DNA matches it firmly. Clone size, where shown, is once, few, many, or a class for clones that have expanded.

D: -
V: TRBV9
J: TRBJ2-7
size: -
DNA: TGTGCCAGCAGCCCAGCCCCTAGAAAGGACGAGCAGTACTTC
CDR3: CASSPAPRKDEQYF

D: -
V: TRBV5-1
J: TRBJ2-7
size: -
DNA: TGCGCCAGCAGCTTGGTACGGTCCGAGCAGTACTTC
CDR3: CASSLVRSEQYF

D: -
V: TRBV30
J: TRBJ2-3
size: -
DNA: TGTGCCTGGAGTGTATCCAAGGGGGGGCGCACTAGCACAGATACGCAGTATTTT
CDR3: CAWSVSKGGRTSTDTQYF

D: -
V: TRBV20-1
J: TRBJ1-2
size: -
DNA: TGCAGGGAACAGGCTCCGTCGGGCTACACCTTC
CDR3: CREQAPSGYTF

D: -
V: TRBV19
J: TRBJ2-5
size: -
DNA: TGTGCCAGTAGTAGTACCGCCAAGCGGGTTTCGGAGACCCAGTACTTC
CDR3: CASSSTAKRVSETQYF

D: -
V: TRBV7-6
J: TRBJ1-1
size: -
DNA: TGTGCCGAAGAGGGCGCTGAAGCTTTCTTT
CDR3: CAEEGAEAFF

D: -
V: TRBV10-3
J: TRBJ1-1
size: -
DNA: TGTGCCACCTCGGCGGCGAACACTGAAGCTTTCTTT
CDR3: CATSAANTEAFF

D: -
V: TRBV2
J: TRBJ1-2
size: -
DNA: TGTGCCAGCAAGAAAAGTCGGCAGGGCCCTCCCAACTATGGCTACACCTTC
CDR3: CASKKSRQGPPNYGYTF

D: -
V: TRBV11-2
J: TRBJ1-3
size: -
DNA: TGTGCCAGCAGCTGGGGGGGCCCCCCTGGAAACACCATATATTTT
CDR3: CASSWGGPPGNTIYF

D: TRBD1
V: TRBV15
J: TRBJ2-7
size: -
DNA: TGTGCCACCAGCAGAGATGGGGACAGCTCCTACGAGCAGTACTTC
CDR3: CATSRDGDSSYEQYF

D: TRBD1
V: TRBV5-6
J: TRBJ1-5
size: -
DNA: TGTGCCAGCAGCCAGCGACAGGGGGCGATCGGGACTGTCAATCAGCCCCAGCATTTT
CDR3: CASSQRQGAIGTVNQPQHF

D: TRBD1
V: TRBV5-1
J: TRBJ1-4
size: -
DNA: TGCGCCAGCAGGGATCAGGGGGAACTGTTTTTT
CDR3: CASRDQGELFF

D: TRBD2
V: TRBV9
J: TRBJ2-3
size: once
DNA: TGTGCCAGCAGCGTAGCCCTTAGCGGGGGGGCCCGGAAAGATACGCAGTATTTT
CDR3: CASSVALSGGARKDTQYF

D: TRBD2
V: TRBV6-1
J: TRBJ2-1
size: -
DNA: TGTGCCAGCAGTGAGGGCGGCCGGGGGGTCTACAATGAGCAGTTCTTC
CDR3: CASSEGGRGVYNEQFF

D: -
V: TRBV7-2
J: TRBJ1-2
size: -
DNA: TGTGCCAGCAGCTTTTTGGGAGGCGGCTACACCTTC
CDR3: CASSFLGGGYTF

D: -
V: TRBV5-1
J: TRBJ2-3
size: -
DNA: TGCGCCAGCAGCATATACAGGGCCTGGGCAGATACGCAGTATTTT
CDR3: CASSIYRAWADTQYF

D: TRBD2
V: TRBV9
J: TRBJ2-2
size: -
DNA: TGTGCCAGCAGCGTAGCTAGCGGGAGAACGAACACCGGGGAGCTGTTTTTT
CDR3: CASSVASGRTNTGELFF

D: -
V: TRBV9
J: TRBJ2-7
size: -
DNA: TGTGCCAGCAGCGTAGGAGGGCGGGACTCCTACGAGCAGTACTTC
CDR3: CASSVGGRDSYEQYF

D: -
V: TRBV11-3
J: TRBJ2-1
size: -
DNA: TGTGCCAGCAGCTTGAACGGGACTGAGTTCTTC
CDR3: CASSLNGTEFF

D: -
V: TRBV7-6
J: TRBJ1-3
size: once
DNA: TGTGCCAGCAGTTCGCAATTGGCTCCCCGGGAACCAACTGGAAACACCATATATTTT
CDR3: CASSSQLAPREPTGNTIYF

D: TRBD1
V: TRBV6-1
J: TRBJ1-1
size: -
DNA: TGTGCCAGCAGGGACAGGGAGAACACTGAAGCTTTCTTT
CDR3: CASRDRENTEAFF

D: -
V: TRBV19
J: TRBJ1-6
size: -
DNA: TGTGCCAGTACCCCGGGGTTCTGGGGGCTACATAATTCACCCCTCCACTTT
CDR3: CASTPGFWGLHNSPLHF

D: -
V: TRBV25-1
J: TRBJ1-6
size: -
DNA: TGTGCCAGTAGCGGGGGGGCCTATAATTCACCCCTCCACTTT
CDR3: CASSGGAYNSPLHF

D: -
V: TRBV15
J: TRBJ2-7
size: -
DNA: TGTGCCACCAGCACCATTACTCGGCTAGGGGCCTACGAGCAGTACTTC
CDR3: CATSTITRLGAYEQYF

D: -
V: TRBV14
J: TRBJ1-1
size: -
DNA: TGTGCCAGCGCGTTTGAGGGAGAGGACACTGAAGCTTTCTTT
CDR3: CASAFEGEDTEAFF

D: -
V: TRBV2
J: TRBJ1-1
size: -
DNA: TGTGCCAGCACGGGGTGGTGGAACACTGAAGCTTTCTTT
CDR3: CASTGWWNTEAFF

D: -
V: TRBV15
J: TRBJ2-5
size: -
DNA: TGTGCCACCAGCAGAGTGGCCATGGTGGCATGGGAGACCCAGTACTTC
CDR3: CATSRVAMVAWETQYF

D: TRBD1
V: TRBV5-4
J: TRBJ1-2
size: few
DNA: TGTGCCAGCAGCTCGACAGGGATTGGGTTGGGTTCCTATGGCTACACCTTC
CDR3: CASSSTGIGLGSYGYTF

D: TRBD2
V: TRBV27
J: TRBJ2-3
size: -
DNA: TGTGCCAGCAGTCCCGGGACTAGATGGGTTTTAGATACGCAGTATTTT
CDR3: CASSPGTRWVLDTQYF

D: -
V: TRBV4-1
J: TRBJ1-5
size: -
DNA: TGCGCCAGCAGCGCAGAGGGACAGCCCCAGCATTTT
CDR3: CASSAEGQPQHF

D: -
V: TRBV11-2
J: TRBJ1-1
size: -
DNA: TGTGCCAGCAAGCTTAGGGAGGGCACTGAAGCTTTCTTT
CDR3: CASKLREGTEAFF

D: -
V: TRBV9
J: TRBJ1-2
size: -
DNA: TGTGCCAGCAGCCTGCCGGTTGATGGCTACACCTTC
CDR3: CASSLPVDGYTF